Below are 13 T cell receptor beta chains sequenced from a single sample in a study of blood T cell repertoires in COVID-19. Profiling relied on immunoSEQ multiplex PCR, and the TCRdb table lists in-frame clones only, not all of them. Here the sample spans more than 85,000 clones, over 65% being singletons. Sequenced material: peripheral blood. The receptors were gathered from a woman aged 55-75 years with acute or convalescent COVID-19.

This chain links TRBV2 with TRBJ1-5, with 7 bases matching TRBD1. Germline trimming cut 5 bases from V and 7 bases from J; bases unmatched to any gene: 2. The CDR3 sequence is 12 residues long. From germline, CDR1 is SNHLY and CDR2 FYNNEI. The CDR3 here is CASSLQGQPQHF. The CDR3, as DNA: TGTGCCAGCAGTTTACAGGGGCAGCCCCAGCATTTT. Combining the CDR3 with reference TRBV2 and TRBJ1-5 gives the whole variable domain EPEVTQTPSHQVTQMGQEVILRCVPISNHLYFYWYRQILGQKVEFLVSFYNNEISEKSEIFDDQFSVERPDGSNFTLKIRSTKLEDSAMYFCASSLQGQPQHFGDGTRLSIL.

V is TRBV6-5 and J is TRBJ2-2; possible D gene TRBD1, 5 bases. There are 12 residues in the CDR3. Germline CDR1 reads MNHEY; CDR2 reads SVGAGI. V lost 9 bases to trimming and J lost 3 bases, with 8 bases between them. DNA for the CDR3: TGTGCCAGAAAGGGGCACACCGGGGAGCTGTTTTTT. Translation gives CARKGHTGELFF.

This sequence joins TRBV30 and TRBJ2-2; 9 bases align to TRBD2. Germline values: CDR1 GTSNPN, CDR2 SVGIG (reference sequence). Trimming removed 2 bases from V and 7 bases from J; junction bases left unmatched: 2. There are 13 residues in the CDR3. CDR3 nucleotide sequence: TGTGCCTGGAGTCTAGCGGGGTTCGGGGAGCTGTTTTTT. Its translation is CAWSLAGFGELFF.

The rearrangement joins TRBV30 to TRBJ2-3; the D gene is possibly TRBD1 (6 bases). CDR1 is GTSNPN and CDR2 is SVGIG in the germline V gene (reference sequence). Trimming took off 5 bases at V and 2 bases at J, with 17 bases between the two ends. The CDR3 sequence is 15 residues long. The CDR3 loop is CAWSDKQGTTDTQYF. CDR3 coding DNA: TGTGCCTGGTCTGACAAACAGGGAACCACAGATACGCAGTATTTT.

The rearrangement uses TRBV6-1 and TRBJ2-1; D may be TRBD2 (5 bases). The CDR3 has 16 amino acids. Germline-derived CDR1 and CDR2 are MNHNS and SASEGT. Trimming removed 4 bases from V and 2 bases from J, with 15 bases in between. CDR3 loop: CASSGLLPGTYNEQFF. The CDR3 coding sequence is TGTGCCAGCAGTGGACTCCTGCCGGGGACCTACAATGAGCAGTTCTTC.

The chain is built from TRBV29-1 and TRBJ2-7; perhaps TRBD2 as D (5 bases). Germline assignment: CDR1 SQVTM and CDR2 ANQGSEA. The CDR3 has 14 amino acids. V was trimmed by 7 bases and J by 2 bases, leaving 18 bases between them. CDR3 nucleotide sequence: TGCAGCGCCAAATCGACGGGGTGGACCTACGAGCAGTACTTC. Translation: CSAKSTGWTYEQYF.

This clone was recorded a few times. The CDR3 loop reads CASSVVAGDGYTF. CDR3 DNA sequence: TGTGCCAGCAGCGTAGTGGCAGGGGATGGCTACACCTTC. The chain couples TRBV9 to TRBJ1-2, with TRBD1 as a possible D gene (6 bases). Between the trimmed V and J ends, which lost 0 bases and 6 bases, there was a span of 9 bases. This CDR3 spans 13 amino acids. Germline loops: CDR1 SGDLS, CDR2 YYNGEE. The full variable domain, its missing parts supplied by reference TRBV9 and TRBJ1-2, is DSGVTQTPKHLITATGQRVTLRCSPRSGDLSVYWYQQSLDQGLQFLIQYYNGEERAKGNILERFSAQQFPDLHSELNLSSLELGDSALYFCASSVVAGDGYTFGSGTRLTVV.

CDR3 loop: CASSPASGRVGGQYF. The DNA of the CDR3 is TGTGCCAGCAGCCCGGCTAGCGGGAGGGTCGGGGGGCAGTACTTC. The chain recombines TRBV3-1 (or the pseudogene TRBV3-2) with TRBJ2-7; 12 bases line up with TRBD2. Losses at the gene ends were 4 bases for V and 9 bases for J; bases not matched to a gene: 10. The germline CDR1 and CDR2 sequences are LGHDT and YNNKEL (reference sequence). There are 15 residues in the CDR3.

The chain carries TRBV18 and TRBJ2-4; possibly TRBD1 for D (5 bases). The CDR3 spans 14 residues. V was trimmed by 2 bases and J by 6 bases, leaving 11 bases between them. CDR1 and CDR2 (germline): KGHSH, LQKENI. The CDR3 nucleotides read TGTGCCAGCTCACCATATCAGGGCAGAAACATTCAGTACTTC. It codes for CASSPYQGRNIQYF.

The chain uses TRBV7-3 and TRBJ2-2; D not certain. The V end was cut by 1 base, the J end by 5 bases, with 8 bases between. CDR1 and CDR2 (germline): SGHTA, FQGTGA. The CDR3 loop spans 14 amino acids. The CDR3 sequence: CASSLKRETGELFF. The CDR3 DNA sequence: TGTGCCAGCAGCTTAAAACGAGAAACCGGGGAGCTGTTTTTT. Full variable domain (rest looked up from reference TRBV7-3 and TRBJ2-2): GAGVSQTPSNKVTEKGKYVELRCDPISGHTALYWYRQSLGQGPEFLIYFQGTGAADDSGLPNDRFFAVRPEGSVSTLKIQRTERGDSAVYLCASSLKRETGELFFGEGSRLTVL.

In its sample, this clone was seen many times. In nucleotides, the CDR3 is TGTGCCAGCAGCGTGGAACTTAGCGGGACCGGGGAGCTGTTTTTT. It encodes CASSVELSGTGELFF. This rearrangement joins TRBV9 to TRBJ2-2; the match to TRBD2 covers 7 bases. The germline V gene has CDR1 SGDLS and CDR2 YYNGEE. With V trimmed by 2 bases and J by 5 bases, 6 bases remained unmatched. This CDR3 has 15 residues.

The chain couples TRBV27 to TRBJ2-2; 9 bases map to TRBD1. This CDR3 comprises 15 residues. V lost 5 bases, J lost 1 base, and 2 bases stayed unmatched. CDR1 and CDR2 from the germline V gene are MNHEY and SMNVEV (reference sequence). CDR3 sequence: CASSQDRGNTGELFF. CDR3 coding DNA: TGTGCCAGCAGTCAGGACAGGGGGAACACCGGGGAGCTGTTTTTT.

This clone was observed a single time. The chain uses TRBV5-1 and TRBJ2-7, with TRBD1 as a possible D gene (5 bases). Per germline, CDR1 SGHRS and CDR2 YFSETQ. The V end was cut by 4 bases, the J end by 3 bases, with 14 bases between. This CDR3 is 14 amino acids long. The DNA for the CDR3 is TGCGCCAGCAGCCAGTTGACAGCCTTCTACGAGCAGTACTTC. Its protein product is CASSQLTAFYEQYF.